The sequence of this T cell receptor (beta chain) was determined in a study of blood T cell repertoires in COVID-19. Study-level background: Spain, Italy and the United States supplied samples that represented acute and convalescent COVID-19. T cells, B-cell-depleted T cells, or PBMCs supplied cDNA or gDNA.

Measured with immunoSEQ multiplex PCR; TCRdb has only the in-frame clones, and not every one. The sample shows fewer than 400,000 clones, about 91% of them seen only once. The V end lost 0 bases, the J end lost 2 bases, and 11 bases lay between the germline ends. The V gene's germline CDR1 is KGHSH and CDR2 LQKENI. This CDR3 region has 15 residues. Cohort 3 recovered donors had two negative PCRs, clearance, or symptom resolution. The chain employs TRBV18 and TRBJ2-7; maybe TRBD1 (5 bases). Sequences were obtained from PBMCs or T cells enriched from blood (not recorded which). The clonotype originates from a woman aged 18-29 years who had recovered from COVID-19. The DNA of the CDR3 is TGTGCCAGCTCACCACCAGGGGCCCAAGCCTACGAGCAGTACTTC. This gives the protein CASSPPGAQAYEQYF.